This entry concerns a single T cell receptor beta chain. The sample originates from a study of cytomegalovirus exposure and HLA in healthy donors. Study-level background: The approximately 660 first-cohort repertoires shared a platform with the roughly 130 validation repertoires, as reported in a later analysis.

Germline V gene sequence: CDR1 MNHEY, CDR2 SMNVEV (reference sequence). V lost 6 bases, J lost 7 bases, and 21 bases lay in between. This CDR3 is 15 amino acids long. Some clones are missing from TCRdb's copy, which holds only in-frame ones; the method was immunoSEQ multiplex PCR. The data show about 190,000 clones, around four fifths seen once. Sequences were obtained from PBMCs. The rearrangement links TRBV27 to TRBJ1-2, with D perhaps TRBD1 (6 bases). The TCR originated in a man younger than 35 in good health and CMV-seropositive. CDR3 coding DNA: TGTGCCAGCAGCCATTTAACAGGGAGTATAGGTGGCTACACCTTC. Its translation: CASSHLTGSIGGYTF.